This T cell receptor (beta chain) comes out of a study of blood T cell repertoires in COVID-19. Across the whole study: The United States, Italy and Spain supplied acute and convalescent COVID-19 samples. PBMCs, B-cell-depleted T cells, or T cells were the source of the cDNA or gDNA that made up the material.

Authors' data handling: By means of reference gene primer amplification, nucleated cell counts were estimated. The data were produced by immunoSEQ multiplex PCR, yet TCRdb's version contains in-frame clones alone and is incomplete. That table gives V, J and clone size, and the DNA gave D and trimming. Of over 600,000 clones in the sample, about 87% were seen once. This clone has just a few counts. Germline CDR1 and CDR2: SGHRS and YFSETQ. Deletions cut 4 bases from V and 0 bases from J, with 7 bases between. There are 14 residues in the CDR3. The chain uses TRBV5-1 and TRBJ1-4; tentatively, D is TRBD1 (5 bases). This clonotype originated in a young woman with acute or convalescent COVID-19. Material: peripheral blood. CDR3 nucleotides: TGCGCCAGCAGCCCAGGGACAACTAATGAAAAACTGTTTTTT. This codes for CASSPGTTNEKLFF.